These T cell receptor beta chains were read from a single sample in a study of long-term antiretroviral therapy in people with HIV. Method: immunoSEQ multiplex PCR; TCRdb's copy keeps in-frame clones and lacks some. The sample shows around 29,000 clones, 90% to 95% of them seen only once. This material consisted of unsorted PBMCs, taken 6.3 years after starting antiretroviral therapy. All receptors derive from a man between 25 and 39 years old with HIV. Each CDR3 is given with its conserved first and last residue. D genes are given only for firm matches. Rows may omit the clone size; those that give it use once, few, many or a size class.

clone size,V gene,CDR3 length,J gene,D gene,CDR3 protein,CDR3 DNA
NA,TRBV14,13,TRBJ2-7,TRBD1,CASSPTGLGEQYF,TGTGCCAGCAGCCCGACAGGGTTAGGGGAGCAGTACTTC
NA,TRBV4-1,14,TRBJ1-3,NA,CASSQVTTGDTIYF,TGCGCCAGCAGCCAAGTGACTACGGGGGACACCATATATTTT
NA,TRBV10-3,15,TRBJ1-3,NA,CAISSAGRAGNTIYF,TGTGCCATCAGCTCCGCCGGGAGGGCTGGAAACACCATATATTTT
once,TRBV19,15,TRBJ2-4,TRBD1,CASSIPGGRIGIQYF,TGTGCCAGTAGTATTCCAGGGGGCAGAATCGGCATTCAGTACTTC
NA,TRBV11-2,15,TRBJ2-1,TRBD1,CASSGGQLGHNEQFF,TGTGCCAGCAGCGGGGGACAGTTAGGCCACAATGAGCAGTTCTTC
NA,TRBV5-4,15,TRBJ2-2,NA,CASSLGHRNTGELFF,TGTGCCAGCAGCTTGGGGCACAGGAACACCGGGGAGCTGTTTTTT
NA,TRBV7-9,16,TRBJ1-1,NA,CASSTPRRAPNTEAFF,TGTGCCAGCAGCACGCCCCGAAGGGCCCCGAACACTGAAGCTTTCTTT
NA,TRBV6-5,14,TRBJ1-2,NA,CASSYAAVNYGYTF,TGTGCCAGCAGCTACGCGGCGGTTAACTATGGCTACACCTTC
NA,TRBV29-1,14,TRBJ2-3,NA,CSVDPFTSTDTQYF,TGCAGCGTTGATCCATTTACTAGCACAGATACGCAGTATTTT
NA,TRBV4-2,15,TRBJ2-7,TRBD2,CASSQGLAGAHEQYF,TGTGCCAGCAGCCAAGGACTAGCGGGAGCCCACGAGCAGTACTTC
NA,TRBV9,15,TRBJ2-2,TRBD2,CASSSRTSATGELFF,TGTGCCAGCAGCTCCCGGACTAGCGCCACCGGGGAGCTGTTTTTT
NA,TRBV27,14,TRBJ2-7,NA,CASSPSGSAYEQYF,TGTGCCAGCAGTCCCTCCGGGTCGGCCTACGAGCAGTACTTC
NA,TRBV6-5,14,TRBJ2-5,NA,CASSYTGAEETQYF,TGTGCCAGCAGTTACACGGGGGCCGAAGAGACCCAGTACTTC
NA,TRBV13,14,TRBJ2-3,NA,CASSRRTGRDTQYF,TGTGCCAGCAGCCGTAGGACGGGGAGGGATACGCAGTATTTT
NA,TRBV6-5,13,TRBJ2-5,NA,CASSYLARETQYF,TGTGCCAGCAGTTACCTAGCCAGAGAGACCCAGTACTTC
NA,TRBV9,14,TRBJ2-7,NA,CASSVAAASYEQYF,TGTGCCAGCAGCGTAGCCGCGGCCTCCTACGAGCAGTACTTC
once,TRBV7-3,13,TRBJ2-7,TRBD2,CASSPGGGYEQYF,TGTGCCAGCAGCCCGGGGGGGGGCTACGAGCAGTACTTC
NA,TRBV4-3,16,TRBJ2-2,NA,CASSQATTHGTGELFF,TGCGCCAGCAGCCAAGCGACCACCCATGGTACCGGGGAGCTGTTTTTT
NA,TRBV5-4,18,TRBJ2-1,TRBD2,CASSLPSGGTNYYNEQFF,TGTGCCAGCAGCTTGCCTAGCGGGGGGACCAATTATTACAATGAGCAGTTCTTC
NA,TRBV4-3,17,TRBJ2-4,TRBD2,CASSQDPGASGNFIQYF,TGCGCCAGCAGCCAAGATCCGGGCGCTAGCGGGAACTTCATTCAGTACTTC
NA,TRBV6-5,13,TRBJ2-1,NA,CASNNGRGNEQFF,TGTGCCAGCAACAACGGGAGAGGGAATGAGCAGTTCTTC
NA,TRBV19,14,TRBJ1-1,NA,CASSAAGLNTEAFF,TGTGCCAGTAGTGCCGCCGGGCTGAACACTGAAGCTTTCTTT
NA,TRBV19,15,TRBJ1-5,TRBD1,CASSIGTGRIQPQHF,TGTGCCAGTAGTATTGGGACAGGGAGGATTCAGCCCCAGCATTTT
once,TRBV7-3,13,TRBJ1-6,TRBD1,CASSQTGNSPLHF,TGTGCCAGCAGTCAGACAGGGAATTCACCCCTCCACTTT
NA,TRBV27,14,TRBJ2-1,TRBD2,CASSLAGGYNEQFF,TGTGCCAGCAGCCTAGCGGGAGGGTACAATGAGCAGTTCTTC
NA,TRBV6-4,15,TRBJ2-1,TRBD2,CASSDSISGNNEQFF,TGTGCCAGCAGTGACTCGATTAGCGGGAACAATGAGCAGTTCTTC
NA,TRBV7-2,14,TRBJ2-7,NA,CASSTREFSYEQYF,TGTGCCAGCAGCACCCGGGAATTCTCCTACGAGCAGTACTTC
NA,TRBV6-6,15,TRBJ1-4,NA,CASSLLRGRREKLFF,TGTGCCAGCAGTCTCCTTCGGGGGCGCCGCGAAAAACTGTTTTTT
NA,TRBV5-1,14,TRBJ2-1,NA,CASSSQGSYNEQFF,TGCGCCAGCAGCTCACAGGGTTCGTACAATGAGCAGTTCTTC
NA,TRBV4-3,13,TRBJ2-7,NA,CASSQEGFDEQYF,TGCGCCAGCAGCCAAGAGGGGTTCGATGAGCAGTACTTC
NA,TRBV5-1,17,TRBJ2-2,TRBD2,CASSFLAGVGNTGELFF,TGCGCCAGCAGCTTCCTAGCGGGAGTGGGGAACACCGGGGAGCTGTTTTTT
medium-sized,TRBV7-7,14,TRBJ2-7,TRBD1,CASSPGTGGLEQYF,TGTGCTAGCAGCCCCGGGACAGGTGGACTGGAGCAGTACTTC
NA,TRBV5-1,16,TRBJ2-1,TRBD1,CASSRTGVAVHNEQFF,TGCGCCAGCAGCAGGACAGGGGTGGCTGTTCACAATGAGCAGTTCTTC
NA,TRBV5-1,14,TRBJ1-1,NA,CASSGSSGEVNAFF,TGCGCCAGCAGCGGCTCTTCAGGGGAAGTGAATGCTTTCTTT
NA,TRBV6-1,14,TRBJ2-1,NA,CASSDSTVYNEQFF,TGTGCCAGCAGTGATAGTACAGTTTACAATGAGCAGTTCTTC
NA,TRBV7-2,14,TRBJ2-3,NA,CASSFYADTDTQYF,TGTGCCAGCAGCTTTTATGCGGACACAGATACGCAGTATTTT
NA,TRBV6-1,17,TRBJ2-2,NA,CASSEQFLGHATGELFF,TGTGCCAGCAGTGAACAGTTTCTGGGACATGCCACCGGGGAGCTGTTTTTT
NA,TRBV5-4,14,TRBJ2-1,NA,CASSLSLRLDEQFF,TGTGCCAGCAGCTTGTCCCTCCGGTTGGATGAGCAGTTCTTC
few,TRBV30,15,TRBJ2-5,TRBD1,CAFQTKQGPQETQYF,TGTGCCTTCCAAACAAAACAGGGGCCCCAAGAGACCCAGTACTTC
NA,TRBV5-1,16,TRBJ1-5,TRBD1,CASSIGTGYGNQPQHF,TGCGCCAGCAGCATAGGGACAGGGTACGGCAATCAGCCCCAGCATTTT
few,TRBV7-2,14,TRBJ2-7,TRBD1,CASSRDRGTHEQYF,TGTGCCAGCAGCAGGGACAGGGGGACCCACGAGCAGTACTTC
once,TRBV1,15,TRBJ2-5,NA,CTSSQDGGRVETQYF,TGCACCAGCAGCCAAGATGGTGGCAGGGTCGAGACCCAGTACTTC
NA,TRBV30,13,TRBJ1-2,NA,CAWDTQAWYGYTF,TGTGCCTGGGACACACAGGCTTGGTATGGCTACACCTTC
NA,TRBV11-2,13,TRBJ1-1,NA,CASSLDLTPGAFF,TGTGCCAGCAGCTTAGATCTGACTCCCGGAGCTTTCTTT
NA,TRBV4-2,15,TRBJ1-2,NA,CASSQAGQGAYGYTF,TGTGCCAGCAGCCAAGCCGGCCAGGGTGCCTATGGCTACACCTTC
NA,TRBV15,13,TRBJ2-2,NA,CATSRDSAGELFF,TGTGCCACCAGCAGAGACTCAGCCGGGGAGCTGTTTTTT
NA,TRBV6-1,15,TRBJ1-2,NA,CASIGGGAENYGYTF,TGTGCCAGCATAGGCGGGGGAGCCGAGAACTATGGCTACACCTTC
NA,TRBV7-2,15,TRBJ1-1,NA,CASSFGTQRRTEAFF,TGTGCCAGCAGCTTTGGGACTCAACGAAGGACTGAAGCTTTCTTT
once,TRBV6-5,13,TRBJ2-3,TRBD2,CASAGLAGAPQYF,TGTGCCAGCGCGGGACTAGCGGGAGCTCCGCAGTATTTT
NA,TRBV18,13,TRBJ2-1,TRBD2,CASSLAGYNEQFF,TGTGCCAGCTCACTAGCGGGGTACAATGAGCAGTTCTTC
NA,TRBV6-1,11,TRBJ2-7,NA,CAGDVGYEQYF,TGTGCCGGGGACGTGGGCTACGAGCAGTACTTC
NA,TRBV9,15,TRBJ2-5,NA,CASSVGGVGEETQYF,TGTGCCAGCAGCGTAGGCGGGGTTGGGGAAGAGACCCAGTACTTC
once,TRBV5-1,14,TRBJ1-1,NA,CASSLTGLDTEAFF,TGCGCCAGCAGCTTGACGGGTTTGGACACTGAAGCTTTCTTT
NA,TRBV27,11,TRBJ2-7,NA,CASRGAYEQYF,TGTGCCAGCAGGGGAGCCTACGAGCAGTACTTC
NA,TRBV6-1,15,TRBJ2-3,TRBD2,CASSEWRGGTDTQYF,TGTGCCAGCAGTGAGTGGCGGGGGGGCACAGATACGCAGTATTTT
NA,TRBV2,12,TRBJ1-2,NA,CASNQGRDGYTF,TGTGCCAGCAACCAGGGGAGGGATGGCTACACCTTC
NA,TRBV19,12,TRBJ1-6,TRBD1,CASRQGNSPLHF,TGTGCCAGTCGACAGGGTAATTCACCCCTCCACTTT
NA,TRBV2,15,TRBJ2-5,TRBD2,CASRGGTSGSETQYF,TGTGCCAGCAGAGGAGGGACTAGCGGGAGTGAGACCCAGTACTTC
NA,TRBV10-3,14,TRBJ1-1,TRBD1,CAISPQGANTEAFF,TGTGCCATCAGTCCACAGGGGGCGAACACTGAAGCTTTCTTT
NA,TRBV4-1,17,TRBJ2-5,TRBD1,CASSPPGGQGERETQYF,TGCGCCAGCAGCCCCCCGGGGGGACAGGGGGAGCGGGAGACCCAGTACTTC